Shown below are 15 T cell receptor beta chains from a single sample sequenced in a study of blood T cell repertoires in COVID-19. TCRdb keeps only in-frame clones here, not all; method: immunoSEQ multiplex PCR. The sample includes around 100,000 clones, about 86% seen only once; the top ten take about 6.3%. The sample was peripheral blood. Receptor source: a man in his 60s with acute or convalescent COVID-19.

The chain recombines TRBV10-2 with TRBJ2-7, with 9 positions matching TRBD1. The CDR3 has 15 residues. Germline V gene data show CDR1 as WSHSY and CDR2 as SAAADI. Losses at the gene ends were 6 bases for V and 3 bases for J; bases not matched to a gene: 9. The CDR3 region has the DNA TGCGCCAGCAGAGACAGGGGGTCGAACCTCTACGAGCAGTACTTC. Translated: CASRDRGSNLYEQYF.

V usage is TRBV24-1 and J usage is TRBJ2-1, with a tentative D call TRBD2 (6 bases). CDR3 length: 13 residues. The germline V and J ends were trimmed by 4 bases and 10 bases, with 13 bases remaining between them. The germline V gene encodes CDR1 KGHDR and CDR2 SFDVKD. CDR3 region: CATSEPGGVEQFF. CDR3 DNA sequence: TGTGCCACCAGTGAACCCGGGGGAGTAGAGCAGTTCTTC.

The chain joins TRBV10-2 to TRBJ1-1, with 7 bases aligning to TRBD1. V lost 6 bases, J lost 3 bases, and 10 bases stayed unmatched. Germline CDR1 and CDR2: WSHSY and SAAADI. This CDR3 has 15 amino acids. In DNA, the CDR3 is TGCGCCAGCAGGGACATATGGACAGGAGACACTGAAGCTTTCTTT. This translates into CASRDIWTGDTEAFF.

The CDR3 sequence is CASSRTVYGYTF. The CDR3 DNA is TGTGCCAGCAGTCGGACAGTCTATGGCTACACCTTC. The chain joins TRBV12-3 or TRBV12-4 to TRBJ1-2, with TRBD1 as a possible D gene (6 bases). The ends were cut back, 5 bases at V and 4 bases at J, with 8 bases in the middle. The length of the CDR3 is 12 residues.

The V call is TRBV3-1 (or the pseudogene TRBV3-2), the J call TRBJ1-6; possible D gene TRBD1, 5 bases. The CDR3 loop spans 15 amino acids. Trimming left V 0 bases short and J 9 bases short, with 12 bases between. CDR1 and CDR2 (germline): LGHDT, YNNKEL (reference sequence). CDR3 sequence (DNA): TGTGCCAGCAGCCAAGATAGCCAGGGTTTTTCACCCCTCCACTTT. Protein: CASSQDSQGFSPLHF.

The chain has TRBV6-5 and TRBJ1-2; D might be TRBD1 (5 bases). Germline V CDR1 and CDR2: MNHEY, SVGAGI. The CDR3 has 14 residues. V was pared by 2 bases and J by 3 bases, with 10 bases between. CDR3 sequence: CASSYIGTDYGYTF. For the CDR3, the DNA is TGTGCCAGCAGTTACATTGGGACTGACTATGGCTACACCTTC.

V is TRBV7-9 and J is TRBJ2-5; TRBD1 is a possible D gene (6 bases). Trimming took off 5 bases at V and 4 bases at J, with 11 bases between the two ends. The CDR3 totals 13 residues. Germline V gene sequence: CDR1 SEHNR, CDR2 FQNEAQ (reference sequence). CDR3 nucleotide sequence: TGTGCCAGCAGCATGTCCAGGGGAGAGACCCAGTACTTC. Encoded protein: CASSMSRGETQYF.

J is TRBJ1-5 and V is TRBV2; 8 nucleotides agree with TRBD1. Germline values: CDR1 SNHLY, CDR2 FYNNEI. This CDR3 spans 15 amino acids. Germline trimming cut 2 bases from V and 4 bases from J; bases unmatched to any gene: 4. The CDR3 spells CASSEQGAGNQPQHF. The CDR3 DNA is TGTGCCAGCAGTGAACAGGGGGCGGGGAATCAGCCCCAGCATTTT.

This rearrangement joins TRBV12-5 to TRBJ1-1; TRBD1 aligns across 7 bases. CDR1 LGHNT and CDR2 FRNRAP come from the germline V gene. CDR3 length: 20 residues. With 1 base clipped from V and 2 bases from J, the junction kept 19 bases outside the gene matches. The CDR3 reads CASGLAGYTSGTANNTEAFF. CDR3 coding DNA: TGTGCTAGTGGTTTGGCCGGGTACACTTCCGGGACAGCGAACAACACTGAAGCTTTCTTT.

V gene TRBV19 combines with J gene TRBJ2-1, with D tentatively TRBD1 (5 bases). Per the germline V gene, CDR1 is LNHDA and CDR2 is SQIVND (reference sequence). The CDR3 contains 15 residues. Trimming took 0 bases from V and 5 from J, leaving 11 bases between them. The CDR3 DNA follows: TGTGCCAGTAGTATAGAAGGGGCGTCCGACAATGAGCAGTTCTTC. This encodes CASSIEGASDNEQFF.

The rearrangement joins TRBV7-8 to TRBJ1-2; 7 bases map to TRBD1. The V gene's germline CDR1 is SGHVS and CDR2 FQNEAQ. This CDR3 has 18 residues. J lost 2 bases, V lost 4 bases, and 16 bases had no gene match. The chain's CDR3 is CASSYIYSARGQNYGYTF. CDR3 sequence (DNA): TGTGCCAGCAGCTACATATATTCAGCCCGGGGACAGAACTATGGCTACACCTTC.

This clone was seen many times. In nucleotides, the CDR3 is TGCGCCAGTGCGGAGAACATCAACTCTGGAAACACCATATATTTT. It yields the protein CASAENINSGNTIYF. The genes are TRBV10-1 and TRBJ1-3, with D unclear. The germline V and J ends were trimmed by 9 bases and 0 bases, with 15 bases remaining between them. The CDR3 contains 15 residues. The germline V gene has CDR1 WNHNN and CDR2 SYGVQD (reference sequence).

The rearrangement uses TRBV11-3 and TRBJ1-3, with D tentatively TRBD1 (6 bases). CDR1 SGHNT and CDR2 YENEEA come from the germline V gene. This CDR3 has 15 amino acids. V dropped 4 bases and J dropped 0 bases, with 10 bases sitting between them. The DNA of the CDR3 is TGTGCCAGCAGCTCCTCAGGGGCCTCTGGAAACACCATATATTTT. Amino acid sequence: CASSSSGASGNTIYF.

The genes are TRBV6-5 and TRBJ2-7; 7 bases match TRBD1. V dropped 7 bases and J dropped 3; count of bases not matched to a gene: 3. The CDR3 length is 12 residues. Looked up from germline, CDR1 is MNHEY and CDR2 is SVGAGI. The CDR3 DNA reads TGTGCCAGCATGGACAGGAACTACGAGCAGTACTTC. This codes for CASMDRNYEQYF.

This clone showed up just a few times. The J gene is TRBJ2-7, the V gene TRBV9, with TRBD1 matching over 8 bases. CDR3 length equals 15 residues. V shed 0 bases and J 1 base; nucleotides not matched to a gene: 3. Looked up from germline, CDR1 is SGDLS and CDR2 is YYNGEE. CDR3 residues: CASSVGQGYSYEQYF. The CDR3 DNA follows: TGTGCCAGCAGCGTAGGACAGGGGTATTCCTACGAGCAGTACTTC.